The clone carrying this T cell receptor (beta chain) was seen a few times. Its antigen is currently unknown. PCR amplification relied on 60 Vbeta primers (plus 13 Jbeta primers). Here immunoSEQ multiplex PCR was the method, and the copy in TCRdb shows in-frame clones only, minus some. The repertoire includes tens of thousands of clones, over 60% of them detected once, and 2.5% to 3% sits in the top ten. These data originate in a study of cytomegalovirus exposure and HLA in healthy donors. Germline assignment: CDR1 SGHTS and CDR2 YDEGEE. The CDR3 consists of 13 residues. Germline trimming cut 4 bases from V and 8 bases from J; bases unmatched to any gene: 6. Study-wide findings and caveats: TCR beta V- and J-gene trimming was later associated with a missense DCLRE1C variant.

The source of this sequence is a woman aged 40 to 55 in good health and CMV-seropositive. This rearrangement joins TRBV5-8 to TRBJ1-2; the match to TRBD1 covers 9 bases. Source material: PBMCs. This chain's CDR3 is CASSARTGDGYTF. CDR3 coding DNA: TGTGCCAGCAGCGCCAGGACAGGGGACGGCTACACCTTC.